This T cell receptor (beta chain) was found in a study of blood T cell repertoires in COVID-19. Sequencing was performed with immunoSEQ multiplex PCR; in TCRdb, only in-frame clones are kept and a portion is missing. The table lists approximately 150,000 clones, around 86% of them singletons. This clone was seen a handful of times. The sequence was obtained from a man in his sixties or seventies who had recovered from COVID-19. Sequencing was done on a sample of peripheral blood.

CDR3 protein: CASSSGIAYEQYF. The DNA of the CDR3 is TGTGCCAGCAGTTCCGGGATCGCCTACGAGCAGTACTTC. The chain recombines TRBV2 with TRBJ2-7; tentative D call: TRBD2 (5 bases). Germline CDR1 is SNHLY and CDR2 is FYNNEI. The CDR3 is made up of 13 amino acids. V was cut by 5 bases and J by 2 bases, with 10 bases left in between.